These 2 T cell receptor beta chains came from one sample sequenced in a study of Ad26.COV2.S vaccination and SARS-CoV-2 variants. Treatment specified: about 20 received Ad26.COV2.S at low or high dose, single or two shots; 5 received placebo; per-sample allocation not given. Sampling occurred on day 63 after the first vaccine or placebo injection. Assay used: immunoSEQ multiplex PCR; TCRdb lists only in-frame clones, some missing. The table records roughly 240,000 clones, approximately 87% of them present only once. The material sequenced was peripheral blood, taken in a trial of Ad26.COV2.S vaccine versus placebo. Receptor source: a person between 18 and 60 years old who received the Ad26.COV2.S COVID-19 vaccine or a placebo.

The rearrangement links TRBV11-2 to TRBJ2-1; possible D gene TRBD1, 6 bases. The V and J ends lost 7 bases and 5 bases respectively, with 18 bases between them. CDR1 is SGHAT, CDR2 FQNNGV, per germline. The CDR3 consists of 15 residues. CDR3 sequence reads: CASTVTSDRNNEQFF. The CDR3 nucleotides are TGTGCCAGCACCGTAACCTCAGACAGGAACAATGAGCAGTTCTTC.

The chain recombines TRBV5-1 with TRBJ1-1; 8 bases line up with TRBD1. CDR1 and CDR2 from the germline V gene are SGHRS and YFSETQ. The trim removed 0 bases at V and 7 bases at J, leaving 2 bases unmatched. The CDR3 loop spans 13 amino acids. The CDR3 sequence is CASSLATGGEAFF. DNA for the CDR3: TGCGCCAGCAGCTTGGCCACAGGGGGTGAAGCTTTCTTT. Combining the CDR3 with reference TRBV5-1 and TRBJ1-1 gives the whole variable domain KAGVTQTPRYLIKTRGQQVTLSCSPISGHRSVSWYQQTPGQGLQFLFEYFSETQRNKGNFPGRFSGRQFSNSRSEMNVSTLELGDSALYLCASSLATGGEAFFGQGTRLTVV.